Shown below are 16 T cell receptor beta chains from a single sample sequenced in a study of human T cells and chemical hapten exposure. Using its own MiXCR run on the RACE reads, TCRdb lists one record per CDR3 protein. The repertoire holds approximately 90,000 distinct CDR3 sequences, with 10% as singletons. As to time point: patch test 1, 2 weeks after DPC sensitization. The treatment here: therapeutic diphenylcyclopropenone sensitization with weekly scalp DPC. Sample: whole blood, taken in connection with sensitization to the hapten diphenylcyclopropenone (DPC). All receptors come from a man in his forties with alopecia areata. Some clones in this sample may be carry-over from other donors' samples.

This clonotype was detected a few times. The chain combines TRBV3-1 with TRBJ2-7; 8 bases are a match to TRBD2. Germline loops: CDR1 LGHDT, CDR2 YNNKEL (reference sequence). The junction had 6 bases not matched to a gene; V was cut back by 4 bases and J by 4 bases. This CDR3 is built from 14 residues. CDR3 protein: CASSPSGSTYEQYF. The DNA for the CDR3 is TGTGCCAGCAGCCCGAGCGGGAGTACGTACGAGCAGTACTTC.

The table lists this clonotype with many counts. The gene calls are TRBV4-1 and TRBJ1-1; D possibly corresponds to TRBD1 (5 bases). V was trimmed by 5 bases and J by 11 bases, leaving 12 bases between them. This CDR3 comprises 11 residues. Germline V lookup: CDR1 MGHRA, CDR2 YSYEKL. CDR3 amino acids: CASSGARVAFF. The CDR3 DNA reads TGCGCCAGCAGCGGGGCGAGGGTGGCTTTCTTT.

CDR3 coding DNA: TGTGCCAGCAGCTTTAGCGGGAGTGACACAGATACGCAGTATTTT. Translated, it gives CASSFSGSDTDTQYF. The gene calls are TRBV7-2 and TRBJ2-3, with 9 bases identical to TRBD2. J was trimmed by 2 bases and V by 3 bases; bases with no gene match: 3. The CDR3 consists of 15 residues. Germline V gives CDR1 SGHTA, CDR2 FQGNSA.

The sample holds many counts of this clonotype. The chain employs TRBV30 and TRBJ1-1, with D perhaps matching TRBD1 (5 bases). Germline CDR1 is GTSNPN and CDR2 is SVGIG (reference sequence). V shed 4 bases and J shed 4 bases, with 16 bases lying between them. CDR3 size: 14 residues. The CDR3 is CAWKGRGRSTEAFF. The CDR3 coding sequence is TGTGCCTGGAAAGGAAGGGGCAGAAGCACTGAAGCTTTCTTT.

A few counts support this clonotype. The chain has TRBV7-2 and TRBJ2-5, with 9 nucleotides matching TRBD2. The germline gives CDR1 SGHTA, CDR2 FQGNSA. Germline trimming cut 1 base from V and 7 bases from J; bases unmatched to any gene: 10. The CDR3 has 16 amino acids. CDR3: CASSLGHAGGPGTQYF. The CDR3 nucleotides are TGTGCCAGCAGCTTAGGCCATGCGGGAGGGCCGGGGACCCAGTACTTC.

The chain joins TRBV7-3 to TRBJ2-3; 10 bases fit TRBD1. The CDR3 contains 14 residues. Germline CDR1 and CDR2: SGHTA and FQGTGA. J gave up 7 bases and V 4 bases, and 5 bases lay outside the gene matches. The CDR3 region is CASSSGQGGNTQYF. The CDR3 DNA reads TGTGCCAGCAGCTCCGGACAGGGGGGAAATACGCAGTATTTT.

The chain combines TRBV20-1 with TRBJ2-1; TRBD2 matches at 8 bases. The CDR3 totals 13 residues. Germline lookup yields CDR1 DFQATT and CDR2 SNEGSKA (reference sequence). The junction had 5 bases not matched to a gene; V was cut back by 3 bases and J by 7 bases. The CDR3 DNA follows: TGCAGTGCTAGTGCGGGAGGCACGAATGAGCAGTTCTTC. It yields the protein CSASAGGTNEQFF.

This clonotype occurred many times. The chain has TRBV28 and TRBJ2-7; 10 bases are a match to TRBD1. V was pared by 6 bases and J by 3 bases, with 11 bases of the junction left unmatched. The CDR3 totals 16 residues. Germline V gives CDR1 MDHEN, CDR2 SYDVKM. Written as DNA, the CDR3 is TGTGCCAGCAGCACCCCGGGCCGGACAGGGGGCTACGAGCAGTACTTC. The encoded protein is CASSTPGRTGGYEQYF.

Ten or more counts support this clonotype. The chain links TRBV25-1 to TRBJ1-1; D is undetermined. The CDR3 has 14 amino acids. Germline loops: CDR1 MGHDK, CDR2 SYGVNS. The V end lost 3 bases, the J end lost 4 bases, and 12 bases lay between the germline ends. CDR3 in amino acids: CASSDIDRVTEAFF. In nucleotides, the CDR3 is TGTGCCAGCAGTGACATCGACCGAGTCACTGAAGCTTTCTTT. Full variable domain (remainder filled in from reference TRBV25-1 and TRBJ1-1): EADIYQTPRYLVIGTGKKITLECSQTMGHDKMYWYQQDPGMELHLIHYSYGVNSTEKGDLSSESTVSRIRTEHFPLTLESARPSHTSQYLCASSDIDRVTEAFFGQGTRLTVV.

This clonotype was detected a few times. This chain connects TRBV14 to TRBJ2-1, with a possible D match to TRBD2 (5 bases). CDR3 length: 13 residues. Trimming pared 4 bases from V and 9 bases from J, leaving 13 bases between. Looked up from germline, CDR1 is SGHDN and CDR2 is FVKESK. The CDR3 nucleotides read TGTGCCAGCAGCCTGGACTGGGTTGGTGAGCAGTTCTTC. Translation gives CASSLDWVGEQFF.

The V gene is TRBV7-2, the J gene TRBJ2-1; D not resolved. Germline assignment: CDR1 SGHTA and CDR2 FQGNSA. V was clipped by 5 bases and J by 9 bases, with 14 bases between them. This CDR3 region has 13 residues. The DNA for the CDR3 is TGTGCCAGCAGCCTACTAAACGAGCGTGAGCAGTTCTTC. It is translated as CASSLLNEREQFF. The full variable domain, its missing parts supplied by reference TRBV7-2 and TRBJ2-1, is GAGVSQSPSNKVTEKGKDVELRCDPISGHTALYWYRQSLGQGLEFLIYFQGNSAPDKSGLPSDRFSAERTGGSVSTLTIQRTQQEDSAVYLCASSLLNEREQFFGPGTRLTVL.

CDR3: CAWSRARTHQQETQYF. For the CDR3, the DNA is TGTGCCTGGAGTAGAGCTCGGACCCACCAACAAGAGACCCAGTACTTC. The rearrangement uses TRBV30 and TRBJ2-5; D call uncertain. V was trimmed by 2 bases and J by 2 bases, leaving 18 bases between them. CDR1 GTSNPN and CDR2 SVGIG come from the germline V gene (reference sequence). The CDR3 spans 16 residues.

The DNA of the CDR3 is TGCGCCAGCAGCCCGCCCACGGACACCGGGGAGCTGTTTTTT. Translated: CASSPPTDTGELFF. This sequence joins TRBV5-1 and TRBJ2-2; unclear D gene. The CDR3 loop spans 14 amino acids. The germline V gene has CDR1 SGHRS and CDR2 YFSETQ. Deletions cut 4 bases from V and 3 bases from J, with 10 bases between. The complete variable domain, with remaining parts taken from reference TRBV5-1 and TRBJ2-2, reads KAGVTQTPRYLIKTRGQQVTLSCSPISGHRSVSWYQQTPGQGLQFLFEYFSETQRNKGNFPGRFSGRQFSNSRSEMNVSTLELGDSALYLCASSPPTDTGELFFGEGSRLTVL.

The chain carries TRBV10-3 and TRBJ2-3; D unresolved. V was cut by 10 bases and J by 4 bases, with 12 bases left in between. The germline CDR1 and CDR2 sequences are ENHRY and SYGVKD. The CDR3 covers 12 residues. The CDR3 bases are TGTGCCACCCCAAACGGTCCAGATACGCAGTATTTT. It translates to CATPNGPDTQYF.

At least ten counts were recorded for this clonotype. The chain combines TRBV24-1 with TRBJ1-1, with 7 bases matching TRBD1. The CDR3 has 13 residues. Germline CDR1 and CDR2: KGHDR and SFDVKD. Trimming took 4 bases from V and 8 from J; bases not matched to a gene: 6. CDR3 region: CATSDRTGLEAFF. The CDR3 region has the DNA TGTGCCACCAGTGACCGGACAGGCTTAGAAGCTTTCTTT.

The chain recombines TRBV13 with TRBJ2-7; TRBD1 agrees at 9 bases. The junction had 5 bases not matched to a gene; V was cut back by 4 bases and J by 4 bases. Looked up from germline, CDR1 is PRHDT and CDR2 is FYEKMQ (reference sequence). CDR3 length: 14 amino acids. CDR3 coding DNA: TGTGCCAGCAGCTCGGGGACAGGGAGGTACGAGCAGTACGTC. Its protein product is CASSSGTGRYEQYV.